A single sample gave rise to the 3 T cell receptor beta chains below, sequenced in a study of preoperative IRX-2 immunotherapy in early breast cancer. Described treatment: preoperative locoregional IRX-2 cytokine immunotherapy. Here immunoSEQ multiplex PCR was the method, and the copy in TCRdb shows in-frame clones only, minus some. The data show some 35,000 clones, 80% to 90% seen once. Sequencing was performed on lymph node tissue, taken after IRX-2 immunotherapy. The receptors stem from a human donor with breast cancer.

The rearrangement links TRBV29-1 to TRBJ2-2; perhaps TRBD1 as D (5 bases). This CDR3 spans 15 amino acids. Germline V CDR1 and CDR2: SQVTM, ANQGSEA. V was shortened by 0 bases and J by 0 bases, with 8 bases between the two germline ends. The DNA of the CDR3 is TGCAGCGTTGAAGATGCGGACACGAACACCGGGGAGCTGTTTTTT. Protein product: CSVEDADTNTGELFF.

The J gene is TRBJ1-1, the V gene TRBV11-3, with a weak D call TRBD1 (6 bases). CDR3 length: 14 amino acids. The germline V gene encodes CDR1 SGHNT and CDR2 YENEEA. Trimming removed 4 bases from V and 4 bases from J, with 13 bases in between. As DNA, the CDR3 is TGTGCCAGCAGCTCTACGACAGGAGGCACTGAAGCTTTCTTT. Its translation is CASSSTTGGTEAFF.

V usage is TRBV29-1 and J usage is TRBJ1-5, with a tentative D call TRBD1 (6 bases). Trimming cost V 7 bases and J 3 bases, with 16 bases left between them. CDR3 size: 14 residues. Germline assignment: CDR1 SQVTM and CDR2 ANQGSEA. In nucleotides, the CDR3 is TGCAGCGCCGTAGGTGGGGGCTTCAATCAGCCCCAGCATTTT. Amino acids: CSAVGGGFNQPQHF.